A single sample gave rise to the 19 T cell receptor beta chains below, sequenced in a study of cytomegalovirus exposure and HLA in healthy donors. Clones were read by immunoSEQ multiplex PCR, and TCRdb kept only the in-frame ones, dropping some. The sample carries some 170,000 clones, around nine tenths recorded once. Source material: PBMCs. These receptors came from a man aged 18 to 30 in good health and CMV-seropositive.

The gene calls are TRBV9 and TRBJ2-2; possibly TRBD2 for D (5 bases). Germline-derived CDR1 and CDR2 are SGDLS and YYNGEE. Trimming took 0 bases from V and 8 from J, leaving 8 bases between them. The CDR3 has 13 residues. CDR3 region: CASSVGRWGELFF. The CDR3 DNA is TGTGCCAGCAGCGTAGGGAGGTGGGGGGAGCTGTTTTTT.

The chain combines TRBV18 with TRBJ1-4; the D is unclear. The CDR3 runs 12 residues. Per the germline V gene, CDR1 is KGHSH and CDR2 is LQKENI. Trimming removed 5 bases from V and 7 bases from J, with 8 bases in between. CDR3 in amino acids: CASSFQFEKLFF. CDR3 coding DNA: TGTGCCAGCTCATTTCAGTTTGAAAAACTGTTTTTT.

The chain combines TRBV7-2 with TRBJ2-7; 9 bases are a match to TRBD2. After removal of 4 bases from V and 2 bases from J, the junction contained 6 bases not matched to a gene. CDR3 length: 15 amino acids. Germline CDR1 is SGHTA and CDR2 is FQGNSA. The CDR3 DNA is TGTGCCAGCAGCTCCCTGACTAGCGGACCCTACGAGCAGTACTTC. This encodes CASSSLTSGPYEQYF.

The chain combines TRBV11-2 with TRBJ2-1; 8 bases fit TRBD2. Germline CDR1 reads SGHAT; CDR2 reads FQNNGV. This CDR3 has 14 amino acids. Trimming removed 3 bases from V and 4 bases from J; junction bases left unmatched: 2. Here the CDR3 reads CASSLTSDYNEQFF. The CDR3 nucleotides read TGTGCCAGCAGCTTGACTAGCGATTACAATGAGCAGTTCTTC.

V and J are TRBV11-2 and TRBJ1-2; maybe TRBD1 (6 bases). The V end lost 4 bases, the J end lost 6 bases, and 15 bases lay between the germline ends. Germline CDR1 and CDR2: SGHAT and FQNNGV. This CDR3 has 14 residues. The CDR3 DNA reads TGTGCCAGCAGCTCACCAGGGGAGATCGATGGCTACACCTTC. Encoded protein: CASSSPGEIDGYTF.

The chain employs TRBV6-5 and TRBJ2-7; a weak D match, TRBD1 (5 bases). Germline V CDR1 and CDR2: MNHEY, SVGAGI. This CDR3 region has 14 residues. Trimming left V 4 bases short and J 2 bases short, with 12 bases between. The CDR3 reads CASSLQVWAYEQYF. The CDR3 coding sequence is TGTGCCAGCAGTTTACAGGTTTGGGCCTACGAGCAGTACTTC.

The CDR3 loop reads CASSSGRDLSTDTQYF. The CDR3 coding sequence is TGCGCCAGCAGCTCCGGGCGGGACCTTAGCACAGATACGCAGTATTTT. The chain combines TRBV5-1 with TRBJ2-3; D is perhaps TRBD2 (6 bases). Germline CDR1 is SGHRS and CDR2 is YFSETQ. V lost 3 bases, J lost 0 bases, and 14 bases lay in between. This CDR3 spans 16 amino acids.

As to this clone: A read error may account for a junction end that differs from germline. The chain combines TRBV29-1 with TRBJ1-1; possibly TRBD1 for D (6 bases). Germline CDR1 is SQVTM and CDR2 is ANQGSEA. This CDR3 spans 15 amino acids. CDR3 sequence (DNA): TGCAGCGTAGAAGGACAGTTATACATGAACACTGAAGCTTTCTTT. It codes for CSVEGQLYMNTEAFF.

This chain links TRBV6-5 with TRBJ1-5; D is unclear. V was shortened by 8 bases and J by 4 bases, with 6 bases between the two germline ends. Germline V gene lookup returns CDR1 MNHEY and CDR2 SVGAGI. The CDR3 runs 11 residues. CDR3 bases: TGTGCCAGCGGGGAGAATCAGCCCCAGCATTTT. This gives the protein CASGENQPQHF.

V usage is TRBV27 and J usage is TRBJ2-1, with a possible D match to TRBD2 (6 bases). Germline V gives CDR1 MNHEY, CDR2 SMNVEV (reference sequence). This CDR3 has 13 amino acids. Trimming removed 0 bases from V and 9 bases from J, with 9 bases in between. CDR3 nucleotide sequence: TGTGCCAGCAGTTTATCGGTAGCGGTTGAGCAGTTCTTC. As protein: CASSLSVAVEQFF.

The J gene is TRBJ1-1, the V gene TRBV13; TRBD1 aligns across 9 bases. Germline trimming cut 4 bases from V and 8 bases from J; bases unmatched to any gene: 11. Germline V gene sequence: CDR1 PRHDT, CDR2 FYEKMQ (reference sequence). The CDR3 spans 15 residues. The CDR3: CASSSTGGAYPEAFF. The CDR3 nucleotides are TGTGCCAGCAGCTCTACAGGGGGCGCATACCCCGAAGCTTTCTTT.

The CDR3, as DNA: TGCGCCAGCAGCCAGGACCGGACAGGGGCAGGTTCACCCCTCCACTTT. Its translation: CASSQDRTGAGSPLHF. The chain has TRBV4-3 and TRBJ1-6, with 9 bases matching TRBD1. V was clipped by 3 bases and J by 9 bases; unmatched bases: 9. In germline, CDR1 is LGHNA, CDR2 YSLEER. This CDR3 contains 16 residues.

The chain is built from TRBV5-1 and TRBJ2-7, with D possibly being TRBD2 (6 bases). CDR1 is SGHRS and CDR2 is YFSETQ in the germline V gene. The CDR3 has 14 residues. Trimming took off 4 bases at V and 3 bases at J, with 14 bases between the two ends. CDR3 amino acids: CASSGSGGGYEQYF. The CDR3, as DNA: TGCGCCAGCAGCGGATCCGGGGGAGGCTACGAGCAGTACTTC.

The chain is built from TRBV11-3 and TRBJ2-1; the match to TRBD2 covers 7 bases. Looked up from germline, CDR1 is SGHNT and CDR2 is YENEEA. The CDR3 contains 16 residues. V gave up 4 bases and J gave up 2 bases; unmatched junction bases: 8. CDR3 protein: CASSSRLGTTYNEQFF. The CDR3 DNA is TGTGCCAGCAGCTCCCGCCTAGGGACTACCTACAATGAGCAGTTCTTC.

This chain links TRBV18 with TRBJ2-1; 10 bases align to TRBD2. The germline gives CDR1 KGHSH, CDR2 LQKENI. With V trimmed by 3 bases and J by 9 bases, 11 bases remained unmatched. The CDR3 has 16 residues. CDR3 nucleotide sequence: TGTGCCAGCTCACCGGTAGCGGGGGGTTATTCGAGTGAGCAGTTCTTC. It translates to CASSPVAGGYSSEQFF.

CDR3 loop: CASSLSRGGALGYTF. The DNA of the CDR3 is TGTGCCAGCAGTTTATCGAGAGGGGGAGCTCTTGGCTACACCTTC. The J gene is TRBJ1-2, the V gene TRBV27; tentatively, D is TRBD1 (6 bases). Per the germline V gene, CDR1 is MNHEY and CDR2 is SMNVEV (reference sequence). This CDR3 spans 15 amino acids. V was cut by 0 bases and J by 7 bases, with 15 bases left in between.

This clone was seen only once. The chain has TRBV1 and TRBJ2-2; TRBD1 was called by the table and not checked on the DNA. TRBV1 is noted as a pseudogene. The CDR3 is made up of 17 amino acids. This chain's CDR3 is CTSSQGRTGPHTGELFF. In DNA form, the CDR3 reads TGCACCAGCAGCCAAGGCCGGACAGGGCCTCACACCGGGGAGCTGTTTTTT.

This clone was seen just once. The genes are TRBV4-2 and TRBJ1-3, with D unclear. This CDR3 comprises 16 residues. The V gene lost 0 bases and the J gene lost 6 bases, with 15 bases spanning the gap. Germline CDR1 reads LGHNA; CDR2 reads YNFKEQ. For the CDR3, the DNA is TGTGCCAGCAGCCAAGATCGGTTCAGCGGTATAAACACCATATATTTT. Translating it yields CASSQDRFSGINTIYF.

The V call is TRBV27, the J call TRBJ2-7, with 7 bases fitting TRBD1. This CDR3 spans 14 amino acids. V dropped 8 bases and J dropped 1; count of bases not matched to a gene: 8. Per the germline V gene, CDR1 is MNHEY and CDR2 is SMNVEV (reference sequence). The CDR3 region is CASSPDRDSYEQYF. The DNA of the CDR3 is TGTGCCAGCTCCCCCGACAGGGATTCCTACGAGCAGTACTTC.